This TCR beta chain emerged from a study of cytomegalovirus exposure and HLA in healthy donors. Notes on the study in general: In a later analysis, common viral pathogens appeared linked to several of the most significant clusters. Productive status was seen about 90% or about 30% of the time for most TCR beta V segments in an earlier analysis.

Germline V lookup: CDR1 MNHNS, CDR2 SASEGT. The CDR3 runs to 15 residues. J lost 0 bases, V lost 6 bases, and 5 bases had no gene match. The PCR contained 60 Vbeta and 13 Jbeta primers. Assay: immunoSEQ multiplex PCR; the TCRdb copy retains only in-frame clones and omits some. Here the sample spans about 170,000 clones, 80% to 90% being singletons. About this clone: Its matching antigen is unknown.

The source of this sequence is a woman between 18 and 30 years old in good health and CMV-seropositive. The V gene is TRBV6-1, the J gene TRBJ1-5, with 7 bases that match TRBD1. Material: PBMCs. CDR3 residues: CASRPRGLSNQPQHF. In nucleotides, the CDR3 is TGTGCCAGCAGGCCGAGGGGGCTTAGCAATCAGCCCCAGCATTTT.